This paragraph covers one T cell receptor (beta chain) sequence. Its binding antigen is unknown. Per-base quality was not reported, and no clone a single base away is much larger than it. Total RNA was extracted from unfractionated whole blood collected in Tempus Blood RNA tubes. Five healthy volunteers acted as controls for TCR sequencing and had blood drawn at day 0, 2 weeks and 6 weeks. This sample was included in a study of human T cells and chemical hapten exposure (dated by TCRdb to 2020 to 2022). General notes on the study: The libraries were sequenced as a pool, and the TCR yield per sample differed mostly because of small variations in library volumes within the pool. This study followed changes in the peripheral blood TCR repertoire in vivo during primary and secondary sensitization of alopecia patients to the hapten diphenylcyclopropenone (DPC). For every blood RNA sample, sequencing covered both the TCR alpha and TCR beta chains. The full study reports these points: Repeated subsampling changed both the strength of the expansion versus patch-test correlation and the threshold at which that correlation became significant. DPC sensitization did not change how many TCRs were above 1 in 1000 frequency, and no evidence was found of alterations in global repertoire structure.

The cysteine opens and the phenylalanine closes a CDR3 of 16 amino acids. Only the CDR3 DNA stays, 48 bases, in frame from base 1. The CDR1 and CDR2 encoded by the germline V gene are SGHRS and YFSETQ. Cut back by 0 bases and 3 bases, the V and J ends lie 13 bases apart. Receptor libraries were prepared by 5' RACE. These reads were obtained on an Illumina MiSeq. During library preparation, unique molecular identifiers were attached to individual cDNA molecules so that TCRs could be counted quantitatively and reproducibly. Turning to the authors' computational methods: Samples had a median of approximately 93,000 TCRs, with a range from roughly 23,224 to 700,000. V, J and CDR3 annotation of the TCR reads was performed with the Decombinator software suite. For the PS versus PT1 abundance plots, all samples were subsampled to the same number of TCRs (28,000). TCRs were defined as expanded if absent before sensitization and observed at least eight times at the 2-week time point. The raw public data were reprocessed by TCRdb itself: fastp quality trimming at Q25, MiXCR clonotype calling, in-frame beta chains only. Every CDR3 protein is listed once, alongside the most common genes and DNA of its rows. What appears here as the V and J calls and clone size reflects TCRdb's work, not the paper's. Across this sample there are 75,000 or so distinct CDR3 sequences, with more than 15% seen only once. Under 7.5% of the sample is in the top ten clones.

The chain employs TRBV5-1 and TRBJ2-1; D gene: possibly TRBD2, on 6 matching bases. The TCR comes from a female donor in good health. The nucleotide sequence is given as TGCGCCAGCAGCTTGGGATCCCGGGGGATCTACAATGAGCAGTTCTTC. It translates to CASSLGSRGIYNEQFF.